Following are 30 T cell receptor beta chains from one sample sequenced in a study of CD8 T cells in Susac syndrome. RNA in amounts of about 0.45 to 1 ug was reverse transcribed with random hexamers. TCRdb used MiXCR to reprocess the immunoSEQ multiplex PCR reads, holding one entry per CDR3 protein. The sample lists over 350,000 distinct CDR3 sequences; 85% to 90% were seen once. What was sequenced was CD8+ T cells from PBMCs. These receptor sequences come from a human donor with multiple sclerosis.

A few counts support this clonotype. Germline and junction disagree at one end, which may indicate a read error. This chain connects TRBV5-1 to TRBJ1-1, with D perhaps TRBD1 (6 bases). CDR1 and CDR2 (germline): SGHRS, YFSETQ. The CDR3 has 15 residues. The CDR3 here is CASSLARGVNTEAFF. In DNA, the CDR3 is TGTGCCAGCAGCTTGGCAAGGGGGGTGAACACTGAAGCTTTCTTT.

This clonotype was counted between two and nine times. This chain joins TRBV4-1 and TRBJ2-3, with TRBD2 matching over 10 bases. CDR1 is MGHRA and CDR2 is YSYEKL in the germline V gene. This CDR3 is built from 17 residues. Germline trimming cut 3 bases from V and 1 base from J; bases unmatched to any gene: 7. The CDR3 loop is CASSQGGSGGRTDTQYF. The CDR3, as DNA: TGCGCCAGCAGCCAGGGGGGTAGCGGGGGGCGCACAGATACGCAGTATTTT.

The genes are TRBV29-1 and TRBJ1-2, with D maybe TRBD1 (5 bases). The CDR3 covers 13 residues. V lost 6 bases, J lost 7 bases, and 18 bases lay in between. Germline V gene data show CDR1 as SQVTM and CDR2 as ANQGSEA. The chain's CDR3 is CSVPFGAPSGYTF. The CDR3 DNA reads as TGCAGCGTGCCCTTTGGGGCGCCTTCTGGCTACACCTTC.

The rearrangement uses TRBV19 and TRBJ2-3; D is perhaps TRBD2 (6 bases). V was cut by 7 bases and J by 2 bases, with 13 bases left in between. In germline, CDR1 is LNHDA, CDR2 SQIVND (reference sequence). CDR3 length: 14 amino acids. The CDR3 DNA sequence: TGTGCCAGTAAGGGACTGACACACACAGATACGCAGTATTTT. Protein: CASKGLTHTDTQYF.

The chain uses TRBV4-1 and TRBJ2-7, with 11 bases fitting TRBD2. V was clipped by 4 bases and J by 5 bases; unmatched bases: 10. This CDR3 is 16 amino acids long. From germline, CDR1 is MGHRA and CDR2 YSYEKL. This CDR3 reads CASSRTTPLAGDEQYF. Here the CDR3 DNA reads TGCGCCAGCAGCCGGACCACACCACTAGCGGGAGACGAGCAGTACTTC.

This sequence joins TRBV4-1 and TRBJ2-2; a possible D gene is TRBD1 (6 bases). The CDR3 contains 16 residues. Germline CDR1 reads MGHRA; CDR2 reads YSYEKL. Trimming stripped 0 bases from V and 5 bases from J, with 13 bases between. The CDR3 DNA reads TGCGCCAGCAGCCAAGACAGGGGTTCTTTAACCGGGGAGCTGTTTTTT. Protein product: CASSQDRGSLTGELFF.

The rearrangement links TRBV4-1 to TRBJ2-5, with TRBD1 as a possible D gene (7 bases). V was clipped by 4 bases and J by 5 bases, with 23 bases between them. The CDR3 length is 17 residues. From germline, CDR1 is MGHRA and CDR2 YSYEKL. CDR3 sequence reads: CASSRVWDFQGGETQYF. The CDR3 DNA sequence: TGCGCCAGCAGCCGTGTATGGGACTTTCAGGGGGGTGAGACCCAGTACTTC.

V is TRBV20-1 and J is TRBJ2-1; a weak D match, TRBD2 (6 bases). The CDR3 runs to 14 residues. Germline CDR1 reads DFQATT; CDR2 reads SNEGSKA (reference sequence). V dropped 3 bases and J dropped 12 bases, with 21 bases sitting between them. The DNA for the CDR3 is TGCAGTGCTAGCTCGAGGAGGGAGGAGGCAGGGCAGTTCTTC. Translated, it gives CSASSRREEAGQFF.

J is TRBJ2-7 and V is TRBV27; D unclear. V lost 8 bases, J lost 0 bases, and 11 bases lay in between. This CDR3 is built from 13 residues. From germline, CDR1 is MNHEY and CDR2 SMNVEV (reference sequence). The CDR3 spells CASGLQPSYEQYF. CDR3 sequence (DNA): TGTGCCAGCGGGTTACAGCCCTCCTACGAGCAGTACTTC.

This clonotype was picked up a small number of times. This rearrangement joins TRBV7-9 to TRBJ2-7; no firm D call. The CDR3 sequence is 12 residues long. Germline CDR1 is SEHNR and CDR2 is FQNEAQ (reference sequence). Between the trimmed V and J ends, which lost 1 base and 7 bases, there was a span of 8 bases. CDR3 DNA sequence: TGTGCCAGCAGCTTAGTATTTCGGGAGCAGTACTTC. Amino acid sequence: CASSLVFREQYF.

The chain has TRBV27 and TRBJ1-2; TRBD1 aligns across 7 bases. The junction had 2 bases not matched to a gene; V was cut back by 3 bases and J by 4 bases. CDR1 and CDR2 from the germline V gene are MNHEY and SMNVEV (reference sequence). This CDR3 is built from 13 residues. This CDR3 reads CASSFGDSYGYTF. The DNA of the CDR3 is TGTGCCAGCAGTTTCGGGGACAGCTATGGCTACACCTTC.

V usage is TRBV27 and J usage is TRBJ2-2; 12 bases agree with TRBD2. Germline loops: CDR1 MNHEY, CDR2 SMNVEV (reference sequence). After removal of 5 bases from V and 6 bases from J, the junction contained 7 bases not matched to a gene. The CDR3 contains 16 residues. DNA of the CDR3: TGTGCCAGCAGTACGCTAGCGGGAGGGCCGTCCGGGGAGCTGTTTTTT. Amino acids: CASSTLAGGPSGELFF.

The chain is built from TRBV27 and TRBJ1-2; D not resolved. Trimming stripped 2 bases from V and 5 bases from J, with 18 bases between. CDR1 MNHEY and CDR2 SMNVEV come from the germline V gene (reference sequence). CDR3 length: 16 amino acids. In DNA, the CDR3 is TGTGCCAGCAGTTTAGGTAGTCACATCCTTTGGTATGGCTACACCTTC. Its protein product is CASSLGSHILWYGYTF.

The chain combines TRBV5-4 with TRBJ2-2, with D hard to call. The germline V gene has CDR1 SGHNT and CDR2 YYREEE (reference sequence). The CDR3 consists of 11 residues. Trimming shortened V by 9 bases and J by 3 bases, and 6 bases separated the two germline ends. CDR3 in DNA: TGTGCCACCGTCTACACCGGGGAGCTGTTTTTT. Translated, it gives CATVYTGELFF.

The gene calls are TRBV25-1 and TRBJ1-2, with D perhaps matching TRBD1 (5 bases). There are 11 residues in the CDR3. V lost 5 bases and J 10 bases, leaving 11 bases between the germline ends. Germline values: CDR1 MGHDK, CDR2 SYGVNS. The CDR3 bases are TGTGCCAGCAGTATAACAGGAGACTACACCTTC. Translating gives CASSITGDYTF.

This rearrangement joins TRBV6-1 to TRBJ1-1; tentative D call: TRBD1 (5 bases). The V end was cut by 6 bases, the J end by 6 bases, with 17 bases between. CDR3 length: 14 residues. Germline assignment: CDR1 MNHNS and CDR2 SASEGT. CDR3 sequence reads: CASRGMITGAEAFF. CDR3 DNA sequence: TGTGCCAGCAGGGGCATGATCACAGGAGCTGAAGCTTTCTTT.

V usage is TRBV5-4 and J usage is TRBJ1-1, with D possibly being TRBD1 (6 bases). This CDR3 spans 14 amino acids. The V gene's germline CDR1 is SGHNT and CDR2 YYREEE (reference sequence). The V end lost 4 bases, the J end lost 1 base, and 11 bases lay between the germline ends. Here the CDR3 reads CASSHGDKNTEAFF. CDR3 nucleotides: TGTGCCAGCAGCCACGGGGACAAGAACACTGAAGCTTTCTTT.

The V call is TRBV28, the J call TRBJ2-6, with a possible D match to TRBD1 (8 bases). Trimming removed 8 bases at V and 0 bases at J, with 17 bases between. Germline V gene lookup returns CDR1 MDHEN and CDR2 SYDVKM. CDR3 length: 17 amino acids. CDR3 protein: CASQGQGLISGANVLTF. The CDR3 DNA sequence: TGTGCCAGCCAAGGACAGGGACTAATCTCTGGGGCCAACGTCCTGACTTTC.

V usage is TRBV6-1 and J usage is TRBJ2-2; D unclear. The germline V gene has CDR1 MNHNS and CDR2 SASEGT. The germline V and J ends were trimmed by 4 bases and 7 bases, with 7 bases remaining between them. The CDR3 is 12 residues long. The CDR3 nucleotides are TGTGCCAGCAGTGCGGTATTCGGGGAGCTGTTTTTT. Translating gives CASSAVFGELFF.

V is TRBV30 and J is TRBJ1-5; D is ambiguous. Germline-derived CDR1 and CDR2 are GTSNPN and SVGIG (reference sequence). This CDR3 has 12 amino acids. Trimming stripped 1 base from V and 5 bases from J, with 6 bases between. The CDR3 protein is CAWSAIDQPQHF. For the CDR3, the DNA is TGTGCCTGGAGTGCGATCGATCAGCCCCAGCATTTT.

The J gene is TRBJ2-7, the V gene TRBV27; perhaps TRBD1 as D (5 bases). From germline, CDR1 is MNHEY and CDR2 SMNVEV (reference sequence). The CDR3 runs to 13 residues. Trimming stripped 6 bases from V and 2 bases from J, with 11 bases between. CDR3 in amino acids: CASSRDGAYEQYF. DNA for the CDR3: TGTGCCAGCAGCAGGGATGGGGCCTACGAGCAGTACTTC.

J is TRBJ1-6 and V is TRBV5-1; TRBD1 matches at 8 bases. J gave up 7 bases and V 3 bases, and 9 bases lay outside the gene matches. CDR1 and CDR2 (germline): SGHRS, YFSETQ. This CDR3 region has 16 residues. As DNA, the CDR3 is TGCGCCAGCAGCTCGCCGACAGGGGAGTTCAATTCACCCCTCCACTTT. Encoded protein: CASSSPTGEFNSPLHF.

This chain joins TRBV18 and TRBJ2-7; 7 bases match TRBD1. The CDR3 consists of 15 residues. After removal of 5 bases from V and 1 base from J, the junction contained 8 bases not matched to a gene. Germline assignment: CDR1 KGHSH and CDR2 LQKENI. CDR3 in DNA: TGTGCCAGCTCAAGCCCGGGACAGAATTCCTACGAGCAGTACTTC. Amino acid sequence: CASSSPGQNSYEQYF.

The chain recombines TRBV6-2 or TRBV6-3 with TRBJ2-5; a possible D gene is TRBD2 (7 bases). Per germline, CDR1 MNHEY and CDR2 SVGEGT. V lost 2 bases and J 1 base, leaving 11 bases between the germline ends. There are 15 residues in the CDR3. The CDR3 here is CASSYIGGRQETQYF. CDR3 sequence (DNA): TGTGCCAGCAGTTACATCGGGGGGCGCCAAGAGACCCAGTACTTC.

The rearrangement uses TRBV6-5 and TRBJ2-7, with TRBD1 identical over 7 bases. Germline V gives CDR1 MNHEY, CDR2 SVGAGI. V gave up 8 bases and J gave up 1 base; unmatched junction bases: 11. The CDR3 has 15 amino acids. The CDR3 sequence is CASWAPGTASYEQYF. CDR3 nucleotides: TGTGCCAGCTGGGCCCCCGGGACAGCTTCCTACGAGCAGTACTTC.

This chain joins TRBV6-2 or TRBV6-3 and TRBJ2-1; 8 positions match TRBD1. Germline CDR1 reads MNHEY; CDR2 reads SVGEGT. The CDR3 contains 14 residues. Trimming removed 2 bases from V and 3 bases from J; junction bases left unmatched: 0. In nucleotides, the CDR3 is TGTGCCAGCAGTTACGGGACAGGCTACAATGAGCAGTTCTTC. It specifies CASSYGTGYNEQFF.

CDR3 residues: CASSLSNGTTYNEQFF. The CDR3 nucleotides are TGCGCCAGCAGCTTGTCTAACGGGACCACGTACAATGAGCAGTTCTTC. This chain links TRBV5-1 with TRBJ2-1; D might be TRBD1 or TRBD2, each matching 5 bases. Trimming removed 1 base from V and 4 bases from J, with 15 bases in between. The CDR3 totals 16 residues. The germline V gene encodes CDR1 SGHRS and CDR2 YFSETQ.

V and J are TRBV28 and TRBJ1-2; 8 bases line up with TRBD1. This CDR3 has 14 residues. J lost 3 bases, V lost 6 bases, and 6 bases had no gene match. The germline V gene encodes CDR1 MDHEN and CDR2 SYDVKM. This CDR3 reads CASRDQGAYYGYTF. The DNA for the CDR3 is TGTGCCAGCAGGGACCAGGGGGCTTACTATGGCTACACCTTC.

This clonotype occurred once. The V and J genes are TRBV7-2 and TRBJ2-7; D remains unclear. This CDR3 has 15 residues. Germline V gives CDR1 SGHTA, CDR2 FQGNSA. The ends were cut back, 1 base at V and 3 bases at J, with 13 bases in the middle. The CDR3 nucleotides are TGTGCCAGCAGCTTAGAGAACAGAGAGTTCTACGAGCAGTACTTC. Its translation is CASSLENREFYEQYF.

The gene calls are TRBV29-1 and TRBJ2-7; no clear D gene. This CDR3 comprises 11 residues. Trimming stripped 5 bases from V and 1 base from J, with 6 bases between. The germline V gene has CDR1 SQVTM and CDR2 ANQGSEA. Written as DNA, the CDR3 is TGCAGCGTTATCGATTCCTACGAGCAGTACTTC. Amino acids: CSVIDSYEQYF.